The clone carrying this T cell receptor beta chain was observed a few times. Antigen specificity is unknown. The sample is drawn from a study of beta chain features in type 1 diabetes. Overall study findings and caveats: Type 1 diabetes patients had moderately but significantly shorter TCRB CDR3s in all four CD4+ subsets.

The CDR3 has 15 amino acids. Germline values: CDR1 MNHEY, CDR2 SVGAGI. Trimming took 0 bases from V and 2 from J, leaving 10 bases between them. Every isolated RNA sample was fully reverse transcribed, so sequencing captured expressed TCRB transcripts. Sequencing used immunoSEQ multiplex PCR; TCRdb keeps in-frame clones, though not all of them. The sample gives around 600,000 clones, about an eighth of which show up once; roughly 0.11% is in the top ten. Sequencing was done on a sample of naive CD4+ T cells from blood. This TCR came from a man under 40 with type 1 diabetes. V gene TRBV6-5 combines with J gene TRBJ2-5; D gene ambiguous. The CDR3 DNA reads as TGTGCCAGCAGTTACTCTCTGCAGCTTCAAGAGACCCAGTACTTC. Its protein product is CASSYSLQLQETQYF.